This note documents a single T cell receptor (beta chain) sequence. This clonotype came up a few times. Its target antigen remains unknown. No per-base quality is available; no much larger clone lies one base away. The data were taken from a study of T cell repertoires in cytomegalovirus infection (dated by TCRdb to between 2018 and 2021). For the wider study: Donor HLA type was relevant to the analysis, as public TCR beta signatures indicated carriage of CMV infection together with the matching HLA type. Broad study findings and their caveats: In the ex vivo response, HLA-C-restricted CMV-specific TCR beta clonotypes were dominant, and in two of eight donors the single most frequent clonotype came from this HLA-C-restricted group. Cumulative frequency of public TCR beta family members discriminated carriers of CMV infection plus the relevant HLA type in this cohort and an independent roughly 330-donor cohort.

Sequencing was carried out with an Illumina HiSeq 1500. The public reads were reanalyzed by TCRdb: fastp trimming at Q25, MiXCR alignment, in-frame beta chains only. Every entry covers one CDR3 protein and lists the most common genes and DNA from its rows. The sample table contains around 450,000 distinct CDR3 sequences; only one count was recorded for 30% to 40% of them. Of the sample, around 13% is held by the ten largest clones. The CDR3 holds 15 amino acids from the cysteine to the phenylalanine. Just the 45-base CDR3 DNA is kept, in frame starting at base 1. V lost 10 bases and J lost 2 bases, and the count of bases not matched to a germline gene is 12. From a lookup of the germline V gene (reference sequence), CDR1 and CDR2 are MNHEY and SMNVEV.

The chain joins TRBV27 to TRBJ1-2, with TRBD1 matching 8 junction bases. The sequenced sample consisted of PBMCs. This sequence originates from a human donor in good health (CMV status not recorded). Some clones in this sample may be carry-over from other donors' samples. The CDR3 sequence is CAITPRDRLNYGYTF. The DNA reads TGTGCCATCACTCCTCGGGACAGGCTAAACTATGGCTACACCTTC.